Shown below are 14 T cell receptor beta chains from a single sample sequenced in a study of neurological immune-mediated disorders. One entry per CDR3 protein results from TCRdb running MiXCR on the 5' RACE reads. The repertoire holds about 77,000 distinct CDR3 sequences, with roughly 9.9% as singletons. The sequencing sample was made of PBMCs. The receptors come from a man aged 45-65 years in good health.

This clonotype has at least ten counts. The genes are TRBV7-2 and TRBJ2-7; D tentatively reads TRBD1 or TRBD2 (5 bases each). Trimming cost V 3 bases and J 3 bases, with 12 bases left between them. Germline values: CDR1 SGHTA, CDR2 FQGNSA. This CDR3 has 14 residues. The CDR3 loop reads CASSFGGSFYEQYF. CDR3 sequence (DNA): TGTGCCAGCAGCTTTGGGGGATCCTTCTACGAGCAGTACTTC.

Concerning this clonotype itself: A much larger clone differs from this one at a single base, so this may be a read error. The chain carries TRBV7-2 and TRBJ2-3, with D unclear. This CDR3 contains 13 residues. The germline CDR1 and CDR2 sequences are SGHTA and FQGNSA. With 1 base removed from V and 7 bases from J, the gap between germline ends came to 9 bases. The CDR3 DNA sequence: TGTGCCAGCAGCTTAGAGAACTGGTATACGCAGTATTTT. It translates to CASSLENWYTQYF.

This clonotype was counted only a few times. This may come from a read error, since a much larger clone is one base off. The CDR3 DNA sequence: TGTGCCAGCAGTTACTTACAGGGGGCTGAAGGTCCTGAAGCTTTCTTT. Translating it yields CASSYLQGAEGPEAFF. The V gene is TRBV6-5, the J gene TRBJ1-1; 9 bases agree with TRBD1. CDR1 is MNHEY, CDR2 SVGAGI, per germline. The V segment lost 1 base and the J segment 6 bases; nucleotides outside the gene matches: 9. This CDR3 comprises 16 residues.

This clonotype was seen ten or more times. The J gene is TRBJ2-1, the V gene TRBV12-3 or TRBV12-4, with TRBD2 matching over 8 bases. Losses at the gene ends were 6 bases for V and 4 bases for J; bases not matched to a gene: 5. This CDR3 spans 14 amino acids. Here the CDR3 DNA reads TGTGCCAGCAGCTCCGGGACTAGGTACAATGAGCAGTTCTTC. It is translated as CASSSGTRYNEQFF.

This clonotype was observed a few times. The gene calls are TRBV10-3 and TRBJ2-5; tentative D call: TRBD2 (6 bases). This CDR3 has 16 amino acids. V was trimmed by 2 bases and J by 1 base, leaving 14 bases between them. Germline V gene sequence: CDR1 ENHRY, CDR2 SYGVKD. CDR3 sequence (DNA): TGTGCCATCAGTGAGCGACCCGGGACTGCCCAAGAGACCCAGTACTTC. It is translated as CAISERPGTAQETQYF.

There are many counts of this clonotype. CDR3 protein: CASSQPTGREFF. The CDR3 DNA reads as TGTGCCAGCAGTCAACCGACAGGGAGGGAGTTCTTC. V usage is TRBV3-1 and J usage is TRBJ2-1; D possibly uses TRBD1 or TRBD2 (7 bases each). CDR1 is LGHDT, CDR2 YNNKEL, per germline (reference sequence). Trimming removed 6 bases at V and 14 bases at J, with 17 bases between. CDR3 length: 12 amino acids.

Many counts were recorded for this clonotype. The V call is TRBV5-1, the J call TRBJ2-7; D might be TRBD1 or TRBD2, each matching 6 bases. The CDR3 covers 15 residues. V was shortened by 0 bases and J by 0 bases, with 10 bases between the two germline ends. Germline V lookup: CDR1 SGHRS, CDR2 YFSETQ. The CDR3, as DNA: TGCGCCAGCAGCTTGGTGGGGGGCAACTCCTACGAGCAGTACTTC. This encodes CASSLVGGNSYEQYF.

This clonotype was counted ten times or more. The CDR3 protein is CASSPEGNQPQHF. The CDR3 DNA reads as TGTGCCAGCTCACCTGAAGGAAATCAGCCCCAGCATTTT. The chain is built from TRBV18 and TRBJ1-5; no definite D call. Trimming pared 3 bases from V and 4 bases from J, leaving 7 bases between. The germline gives CDR1 KGHSH, CDR2 LQKENI. The CDR3 has 13 residues.

The table lists this clonotype with many counts. This CDR3 is CASCSGGGYEQYF. For the CDR3, the DNA is TGTGCCAGTTGCAGCGGAGGGGGGTACGAGCAGTACTTC. This chain connects TRBV6-5 to TRBJ2-7, with D perhaps assigned TRBD1 or TRBD2 (6 bases each). Trimming removed 9 bases from V and 4 bases from J, with 16 bases in between. Germline lookup yields CDR1 MNHEY and CDR2 SVGAGI. The CDR3 contains 13 residues.

This clonotype was detected many times. The J gene is TRBJ2-7, the V gene TRBV6-5; D is tentatively TRBD1 or TRBD2 (5 bases each). The CDR3 spans 13 residues. Trimming left V 6 bases short and J 3 bases short, with 12 bases between. The V gene's germline CDR1 is MNHEY and CDR2 SVGAGI. Written as DNA, the CDR3 is TGTGCCAGCAGGTGGGACGTAGACTACGAGCAGTACTTC. It encodes CASRWDVDYEQYF.

This clonotype was picked up many times. The chain carries TRBV7-2 and TRBJ2-1, with TRBD1 matching 8 bases. CDR1 and CDR2 from the germline V gene are SGHTA and FQGNSA. V lost 4 bases and J lost 5; bases outside the gene matches: 13. The CDR3 has 17 residues. CDR3 amino acids: CASSSGQGPFGDNEQFF. The CDR3 DNA follows: TGTGCCAGCAGCTCAGGACAGGGTCCCTTCGGGGACAATGAGCAGTTCTTC.

This clonotype has ten or more counts. The V and J genes are TRBV7-2 and TRBJ2-1; D is uncertain. The CDR3 consists of 19 residues. Germline loops: CDR1 SGHTA, CDR2 FQGNSA. Trimming cost V 2 bases and J 5 bases, with 25 bases left between them. CDR3 in amino acids: CASSLYLVGSGVGNNEQFF. The CDR3 coding sequence is TGTGCCAGCAGCTTATATCTTGTGGGGTCCGGTGTGGGAAACAATGAGCAGTTCTTC. Drawing the rest from reference TRBV7-2 and TRBJ2-1, the complete variable domain is GAGVSQSPSNKVTEKGKDVELRCDPISGHTALYWYRQSLGQGLEFLIYFQGNSAPDKSGLPSDRFSAERTGGSVSTLTIQRTQQEDSAVYLCASSLYLVGSGVGNNEQFFGPGTRLTVL.

This clonotype has at least ten counts. This chain uses TRBV14 with TRBJ2-1; tentatively, D is TRBD1 (6 bases). Germline V gene lookup returns CDR1 SGHDN and CDR2 FVKESK. Trimming took 1 base from V and 7 from J, leaving 14 bases between them. CDR3 length equals 15 residues. In DNA, the CDR3 is TGTGCCAGCAGCCAAGTTCAAGGACAGACTAATGAGCAGTTCTTC. It is translated as CASSQVQGQTNEQFF.

In this sample, this clonotype turned up a few times. This rearrangement joins TRBV10-3 to TRBJ2-3, with D tentatively TRBD1 or TRBD2 (6 bases each). The germline V gene encodes CDR1 ENHRY and CDR2 SYGVKD. V gave up 7 bases and J gave up 6 bases, with 11 bases separating them. CDR3 length: 12 amino acids. CDR3 in amino acids: CAIKGDSDTQYF. The CDR3 DNA reads TGTGCCATCAAGGGGGACTCCGATACGCAGTATTTT.